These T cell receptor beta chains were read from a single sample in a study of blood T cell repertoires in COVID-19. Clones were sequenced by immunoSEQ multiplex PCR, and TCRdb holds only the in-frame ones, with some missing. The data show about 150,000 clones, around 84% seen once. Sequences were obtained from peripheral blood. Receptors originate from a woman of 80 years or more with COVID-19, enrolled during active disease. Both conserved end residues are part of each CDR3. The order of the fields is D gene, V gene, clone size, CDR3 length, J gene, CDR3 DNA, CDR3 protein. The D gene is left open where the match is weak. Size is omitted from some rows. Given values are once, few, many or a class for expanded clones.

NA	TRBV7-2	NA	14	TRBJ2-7	TGTGCCAGCAGCCCCCGTGGGGCCGCTGTTGAGCAGTACTTC	CASSPRGAAVEQYF
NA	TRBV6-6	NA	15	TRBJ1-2	TGTGCCAGCAGTCCGGTCGGGGGGAGCGGGGGAGGCTACACCTTC	CASSPVGGSGGGYTF
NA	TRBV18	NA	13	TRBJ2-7	TGTGCCAGCTCACGACTACAGGGATCCGAGCAGTACTTC	CASSRLQGSEQYF
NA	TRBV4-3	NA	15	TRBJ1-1	TGCGCCAGCAGCCAAGATTGGCGGGTGAACACTGAAGCTTTCTTT	CASSQDWRVNTEAFF
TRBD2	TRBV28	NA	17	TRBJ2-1	TGTGCCAGCAGCTCCCTTCTTCCTAGCGGGAGGTACAATGAGCAGTTCTTC	CASSSLLPSGRYNEQFF
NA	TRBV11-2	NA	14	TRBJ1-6	TGTGCCAGCAGCTTTAGAGGGAGGAGTTCACCCCTCCACTTT	CASSFRGRSSPLHF
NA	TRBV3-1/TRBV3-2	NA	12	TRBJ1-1	TGTGCCAGCAGCCTATTTGACACTGAAGCTTTCTTT	CASSLFDTEAFF
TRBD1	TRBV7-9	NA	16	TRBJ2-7	TGTGCCAGCAGCGGGTCCCGGGACAGAGGTTCCTACGAGCAGTACTTC	CASSGSRDRGSYEQYF
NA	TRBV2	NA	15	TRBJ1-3	TGTGCCAGCAGTGATTTAGCCGGCTCTGGAAACACCATATATTTT	CASSDLAGSGNTIYF
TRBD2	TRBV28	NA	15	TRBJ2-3	TGTGCCAGCAGTTTTCAGGCTAGCGGGAGTGATACGCAGTATTTT	CASSFQASGSDTQYF
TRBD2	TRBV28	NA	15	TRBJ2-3	TGTGCCAGCAGTTTATCGGGGGGACCCACAGATACGCAGTATTTT	CASSLSGGPTDTQYF
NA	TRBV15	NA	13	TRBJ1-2	TGTGCCACCAGCAGAGACGGGAGCGGTGGCTACACCTTC	CATSRDGSGGYTF
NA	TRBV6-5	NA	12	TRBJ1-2	TGTGCCAGCAGCACAGGGAATGGAGGCTACACCTTC	CASSTGNGGYTF
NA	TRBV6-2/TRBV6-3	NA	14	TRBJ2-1	TGTGCCAGCAGTTACTCGATCTCGCGGACTATGCCGTTCTTC	CASSYSISRTMPFF
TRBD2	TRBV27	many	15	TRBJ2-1	TGTGCCAGCAGTATTACCGGGACTAGCGTTAATGAGCAGTTCTTC	CASSITGTSVNEQFF
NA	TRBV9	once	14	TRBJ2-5	TGTGCCAGCAGCGTAGATCCAGGGGCAGAGACCCAGTACTTC	CASSVDPGAETQYF
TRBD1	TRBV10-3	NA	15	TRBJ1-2	TGTGCCACCGGTGTAGGACAGGGGGCGGGCTATGGCTACACCTTC	CATGVGQGAGYGYTF
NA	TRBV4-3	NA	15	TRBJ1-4	TGCGCCAGCAGCCAAGTGGCAGGGGTTGGCGAAAAACTGTTTTTT	CASSQVAGVGEKLFF
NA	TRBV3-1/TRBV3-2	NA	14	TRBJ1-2	TGTGCCAGCACCCCTCGCGAAATTAACTATGGCTACACCTTC	CASTPREINYGYTF
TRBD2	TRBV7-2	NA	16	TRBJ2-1	TGTGCCAGCAGCCCCCGGGGACTAGCGGGAGAGTTTGAGCAGTTCTTC	CASSPRGLAGEFEQFF
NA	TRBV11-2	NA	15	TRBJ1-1	TGTGCCAGCAGCTTTTTGAGAGGGGGGAACACTGAAGCTTTCTTT	CASSFLRGGNTEAFF
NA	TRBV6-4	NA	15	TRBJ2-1	TGTGCCAGCAGCGCTGGCGTGGGCCGGAGGGATGAGCAGTTCTTC	CASSAGVGRRDEQFF
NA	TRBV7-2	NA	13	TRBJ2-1	TGTGCAGGGAGCGAAGGAGGGTCTAATGAGCAGTTCTTC	CAGSEGGSNEQFF
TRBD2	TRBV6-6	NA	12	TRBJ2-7	TGTGCCAGCAGTCTCGGGGGGTACGAGCAGTACTTC	CASSLGGYEQYF
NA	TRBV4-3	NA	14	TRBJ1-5	TGCGCCAGCAGCCAAGATTTAGTGGGCCAGCCCCAGCATTTT	CASSQDLVGQPQHF
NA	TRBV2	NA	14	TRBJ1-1	TGTGCCAGCTGTCACCGGGAGATGAACACTGAAGCTTTCTTT	CASCHREMNTEAFF
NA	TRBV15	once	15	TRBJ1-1	TGTGCCACCAGCAAGGCGACTACGGGCGGCACTGAAGCTTTCTTT	CATSKATTGGTEAFF
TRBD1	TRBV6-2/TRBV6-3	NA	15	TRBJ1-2	TGTGCCAGCAGTTACTCGGGGACAGCACTGGAGGGCTACACCTTC	CASSYSGTALEGYTF
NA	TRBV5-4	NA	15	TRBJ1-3	TGTGCCAGCAGCTTGGGGGGGACTGCTGGAAACACCATATATTTT	CASSLGGTAGNTIYF
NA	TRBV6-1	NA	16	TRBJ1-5	TGTGCCAGCAGTGAAGTTGCGGGGGCGCGGGGTCAGCCCCAGCATTTT	CASSEVAGARGQPQHF
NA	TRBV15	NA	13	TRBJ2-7	TGTGCCACCAGCTCAGACAGACCCTACGAGCAGTACTTC	CATSSDRPYEQYF
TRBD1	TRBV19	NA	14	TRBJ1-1	TGTGCCAGTAGCAGGACAGGGGCCAACACTGAAGCTTTCTTT	CASSRTGANTEAFF
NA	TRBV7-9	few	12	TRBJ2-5	TGTGCCAGCAGCTTATCCCAAAAGACCCAGTACTTC	CASSLSQKTQYF
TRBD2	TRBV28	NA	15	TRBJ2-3	TGTGCCAGCAGTTCGTCGGGACTAGCGGGAGATACGCAGTATTTT	CASSSSGLAGDTQYF
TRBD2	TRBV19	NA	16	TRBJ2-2	TGTGCCAGTAGCACATCTAGCGGGATCTACACCGGGGAGCTGTTTTTT	CASSTSSGIYTGELFF
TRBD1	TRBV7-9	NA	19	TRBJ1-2	TGTGCCAGCCAATTTAAGGGGGGGACAGGCAGAACCACGGACTATGGCTACACCTTC	CASQFKGGTGRTTDYGYTF
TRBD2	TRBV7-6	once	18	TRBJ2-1	TGTGCCAGCAGCTTAGGAGCCTCGGGCGGGAGGGCCTCCAATGAGCAGTTCTTC	CASSLGASGGRASNEQFF
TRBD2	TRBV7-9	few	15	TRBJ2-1	TGTGCCAGCAGCTTAGAACTAGCGGGGTACAATGAGCAGTTCTTC	CASSLELAGYNEQFF
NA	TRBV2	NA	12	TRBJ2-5	TGTGCCAGCGGGCTCTCCGAAGAGACCCAGTACTTC	CASGLSEETQYF
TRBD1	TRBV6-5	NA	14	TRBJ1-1	TGTGCCAGCAGTTTTGGACAGGGGAACACTGAAGCTTTCTTT	CASSFGQGNTEAFF
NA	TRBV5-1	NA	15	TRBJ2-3	TGCGCCAGTCAAAAGCAAACGAGAGCGGAAGATACGCAGTATTTT	CASQKQTRAEDTQYF